This entry describes one TCR beta chain. TCRdb's copy holds only in-frame clones and misses some; the assay was immunoSEQ multiplex PCR. The repertoire consists of hundreds of thousands of clones, with approximately 92% occurring once and the leading ten covering more than 9%. These data belong to a study of Ad26.COV2.S vaccination and SARS-CoV-2 variants. Treatment: some 20 received Ad26.COV2.S at low or high dose, single or two shots; roughly five received placebo; per-sample allocation not given. Following the first vaccine or placebo injection, samples were taken on day 63. The specimen comprised peripheral blood, sampled in a trial of Ad26.COV2.S vaccine versus placebo. The receptor was derived from a person aged 18 to 59 who received the Ad26.COV2.S COVID-19 vaccine or a placebo.

The CDR3, as DNA: TGCGCCAGCAGCCAAACAGGGTTGGATCACTATGGCTACACCTTC. It encodes CASSQTGLDHYGYTF. The rearrangement links TRBV4-1 to TRBJ1-2; TRBD1 is a possible D gene (6 bases). The CDR3 runs to 15 residues. Germline V gene lookup returns CDR1 MGHRA and CDR2 YSYEKL. Trimming removed 2 bases from V and 3 bases from J, with 13 bases in between.